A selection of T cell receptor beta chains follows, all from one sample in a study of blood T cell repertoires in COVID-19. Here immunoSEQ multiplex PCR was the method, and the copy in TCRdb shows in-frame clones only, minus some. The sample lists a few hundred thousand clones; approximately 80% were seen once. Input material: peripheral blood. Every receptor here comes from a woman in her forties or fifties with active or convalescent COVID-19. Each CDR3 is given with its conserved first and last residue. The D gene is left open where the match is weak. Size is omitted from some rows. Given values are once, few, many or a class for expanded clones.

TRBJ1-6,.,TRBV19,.,TGTGCCAGTAGTCCCAAGGCAGGGTTACATTCACCCCTCCACTTT,CASSPKAGLHSPLHF
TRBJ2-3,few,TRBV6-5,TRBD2,TGTGCCAGCAGTATATCTAGCGGTTCGGGAGATACGCAGTATTTT,CASSISSGSGDTQYF
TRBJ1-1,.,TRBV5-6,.,TGTGCCAGCAGCTTGGGGCGGGGAGGTATGAACACTGAAGCTTTCTTT,CASSLGRGGMNTEAFF
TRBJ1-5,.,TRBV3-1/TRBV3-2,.,TGTGCCAGCAGCCGTACCCTGGGCGACAGTTCATCTAAAAAGGAACAGCCCCAGCATTTT,CASSRTLGDSSSKKEQPQHF
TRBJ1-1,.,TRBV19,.,TGTGCCAGTAGTATAACCTCCACTAACACTGAAGCTTTCTTT,CASSITSTNTEAFF
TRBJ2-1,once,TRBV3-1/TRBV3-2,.,TGTGCCAGCAGTCGACTAGGGCATCGGATGAATGAGCAGTTCTTC,CASSRLGHRMNEQFF
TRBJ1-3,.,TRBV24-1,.,TGTGCCACCAGTGATTTCGGGGTTATAAGTGACACCATATATTTT,CATSDFGVISDTIYF
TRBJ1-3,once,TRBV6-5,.,TGTGCCAGCAGTTACCTCCGACAGCCAAACACCATATATTTT,CASSYLRQPNTIYF
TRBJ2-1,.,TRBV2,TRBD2,TGTGCCAGCATGCCCAGAACGGGACTAGCGCCACACAATGAGCAGTTCTTC,CASMPRTGLAPHNEQFF
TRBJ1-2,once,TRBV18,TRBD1,TGTGCCAGCTCACCCCAGGGGGCGCGGAACTATGGCTACACCTTC,CASSPQGARNYGYTF
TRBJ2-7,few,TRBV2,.,TGTGCCAGCAGTGATCCAGGACTCGGATTTTACTTC,CASSDPGLGFYF
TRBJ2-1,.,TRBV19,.,TGTGCCAGTAGTATGGGTCGGAGGGGCAATGAGCAGTTCTTC,CASSMGRRGNEQFF
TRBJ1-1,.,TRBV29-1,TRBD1,TGCAGCGCCGACTGGACAGGGGCGAACACTGAAGCTTTCTTT,CSADWTGANTEAFF